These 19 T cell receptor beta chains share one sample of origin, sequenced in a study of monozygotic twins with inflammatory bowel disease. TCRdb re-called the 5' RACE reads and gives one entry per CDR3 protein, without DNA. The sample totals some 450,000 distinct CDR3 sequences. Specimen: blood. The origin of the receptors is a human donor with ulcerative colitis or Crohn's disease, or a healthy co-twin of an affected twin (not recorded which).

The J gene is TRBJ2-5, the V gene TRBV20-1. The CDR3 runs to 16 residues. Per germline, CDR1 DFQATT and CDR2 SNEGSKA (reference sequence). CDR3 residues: CSARGSIETFKETQYF.

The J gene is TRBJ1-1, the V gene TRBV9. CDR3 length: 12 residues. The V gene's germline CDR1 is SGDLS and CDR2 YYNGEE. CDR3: CASSVARRGAFF.

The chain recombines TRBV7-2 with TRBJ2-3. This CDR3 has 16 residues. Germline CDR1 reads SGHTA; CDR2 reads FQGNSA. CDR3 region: CASSLVYGASTDTQYF.

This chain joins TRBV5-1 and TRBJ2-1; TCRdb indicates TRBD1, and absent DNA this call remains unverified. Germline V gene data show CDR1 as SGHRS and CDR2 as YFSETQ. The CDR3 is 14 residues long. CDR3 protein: CASSEGSQYNEQFF.

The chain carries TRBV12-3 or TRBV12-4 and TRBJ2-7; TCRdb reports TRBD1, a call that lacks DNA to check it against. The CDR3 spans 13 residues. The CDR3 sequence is CASRSGQLYEQYF.

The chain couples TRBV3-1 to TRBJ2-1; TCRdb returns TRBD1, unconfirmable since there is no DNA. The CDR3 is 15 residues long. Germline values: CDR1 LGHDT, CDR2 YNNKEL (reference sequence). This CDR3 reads CASSQLAFPGNEQFF.

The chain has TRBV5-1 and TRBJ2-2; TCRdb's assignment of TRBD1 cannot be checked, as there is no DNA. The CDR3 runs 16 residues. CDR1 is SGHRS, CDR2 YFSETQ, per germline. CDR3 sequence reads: CASSRYQGVGTGELFF.

Here the CDR3 reads CASSPGAGGIAEAFF. The V gene is TRBV7-8, the J gene TRBJ1-1; TCRdb gives TRBD1 as the D gene, but with no DNA this cannot be confirmed. The CDR3 extends over 15 amino acids. Germline loops: CDR1 SGHVS, CDR2 FQNEAQ.

The CDR3 here is CASSLAAGDTQYF. This chain links TRBV5-1 with TRBJ2-3; TCRdb lists TRBD2, though no DNA is available to test this call. The CDR3 loop spans 13 amino acids. The germline CDR1 and CDR2 sequences are SGHRS and YFSETQ.

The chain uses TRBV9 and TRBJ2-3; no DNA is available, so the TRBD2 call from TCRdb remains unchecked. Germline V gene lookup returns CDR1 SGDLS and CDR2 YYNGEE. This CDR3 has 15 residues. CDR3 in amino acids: CASSPTSDLGDTQYF.

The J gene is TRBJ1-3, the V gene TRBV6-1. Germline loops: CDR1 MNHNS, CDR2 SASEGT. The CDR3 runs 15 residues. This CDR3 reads CASTLGQSSGNTIYF.

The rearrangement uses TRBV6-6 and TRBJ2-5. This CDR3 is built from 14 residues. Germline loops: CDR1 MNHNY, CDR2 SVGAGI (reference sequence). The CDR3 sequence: CASSRLLSKETQYF.

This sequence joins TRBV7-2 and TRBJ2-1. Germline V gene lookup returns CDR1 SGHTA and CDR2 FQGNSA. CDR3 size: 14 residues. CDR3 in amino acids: CASSFLTSKNEQFF.

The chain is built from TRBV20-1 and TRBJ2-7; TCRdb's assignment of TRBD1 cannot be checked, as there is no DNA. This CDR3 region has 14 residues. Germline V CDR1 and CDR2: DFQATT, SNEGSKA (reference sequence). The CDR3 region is CSARRGLLPAEQYF.

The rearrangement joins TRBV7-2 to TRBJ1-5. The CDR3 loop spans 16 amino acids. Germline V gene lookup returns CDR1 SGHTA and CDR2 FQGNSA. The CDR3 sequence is CASSQIVRGRYQPQHF. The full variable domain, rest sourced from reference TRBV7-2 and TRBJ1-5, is GAGVSQSPSNKVTEKGKDVELRCDPISGHTALYWYRQSLGQGLEFLIYFQGNSAPDKSGLPSDRFSAERTGGSVSTLTIQRTQQEDSAVYLCASSQIVRGRYQPQHFGDGTRLSIL.

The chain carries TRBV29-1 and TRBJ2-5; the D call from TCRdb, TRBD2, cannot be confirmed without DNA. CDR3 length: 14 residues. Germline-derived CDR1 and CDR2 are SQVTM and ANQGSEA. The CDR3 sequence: CSVEGSGGQETQYF.

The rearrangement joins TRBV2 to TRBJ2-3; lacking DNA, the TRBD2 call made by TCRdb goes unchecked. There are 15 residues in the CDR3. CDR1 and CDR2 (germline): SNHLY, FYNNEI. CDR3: CASSPTSGGTDTQYF.

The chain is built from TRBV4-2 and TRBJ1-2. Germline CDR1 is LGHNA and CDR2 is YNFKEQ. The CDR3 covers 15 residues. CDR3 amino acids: CASSQTSAGQYGYTF.

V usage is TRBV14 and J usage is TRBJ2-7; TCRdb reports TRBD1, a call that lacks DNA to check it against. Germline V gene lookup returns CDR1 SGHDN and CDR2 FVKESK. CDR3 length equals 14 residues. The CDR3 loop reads CASSYTGTDYEQYF.